This entry is about one TCR beta chain. The record originates from a study of CD8 T cells in Susac syndrome. With V trimmed by 5 bases and J by 0 bases, 6 bases remained unmatched. The CDR3 length is 16 residues. When the RNA was reverse transcribed, random hexamers were used with an input of roughly 0.5 to 1 ug. TCRdb reprocessed the immunoSEQ multiplex PCR reads via MiXCR and lists one record per CDR3 protein. The table has around 45,000 distinct CDR3 sequences, 85% to 95% seen once. This clonotype was obtained from a human donor in good health. The specimen sequenced was CD8+ T cells from PBMCs. The chain joins TRBV12-3 or TRBV12-4 to TRBJ2-3; 9 positions match TRBD2. Here the CDR3 reads CASSPGTSLSTDTQYF. The CDR3 nucleotides read TGTGCCAGCAGTCCCGGGACTAGCCTTAGCACAGATACGCAGTATTTT.